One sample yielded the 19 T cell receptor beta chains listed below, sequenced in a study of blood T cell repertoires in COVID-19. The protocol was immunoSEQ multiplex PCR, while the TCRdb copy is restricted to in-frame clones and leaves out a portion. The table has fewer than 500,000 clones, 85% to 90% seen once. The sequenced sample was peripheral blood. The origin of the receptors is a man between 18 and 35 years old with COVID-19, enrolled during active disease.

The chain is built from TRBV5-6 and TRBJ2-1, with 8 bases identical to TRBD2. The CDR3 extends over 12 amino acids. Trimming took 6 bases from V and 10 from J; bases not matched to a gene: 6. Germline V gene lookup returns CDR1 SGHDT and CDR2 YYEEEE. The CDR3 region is CASTRGGREQFF. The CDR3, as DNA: TGTGCCAGCACCCGGGGGGGTCGCGAGCAGTTCTTC.

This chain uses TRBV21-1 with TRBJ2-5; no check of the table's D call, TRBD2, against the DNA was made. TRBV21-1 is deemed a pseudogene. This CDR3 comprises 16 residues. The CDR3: CASSKFGDRGRETQYF. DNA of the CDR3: TGTGCCAGCAGCAAATTTGGGGACCGGGGGAGAGAGACCCAGTACTTC.

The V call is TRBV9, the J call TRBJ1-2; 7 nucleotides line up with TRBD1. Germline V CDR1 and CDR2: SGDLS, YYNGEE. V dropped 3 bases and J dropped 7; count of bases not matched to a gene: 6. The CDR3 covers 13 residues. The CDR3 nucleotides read TGTGCCAGCAGCGCGACAGGGTTTGGTGGCTACACCTTC. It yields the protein CASSATGFGGYTF.

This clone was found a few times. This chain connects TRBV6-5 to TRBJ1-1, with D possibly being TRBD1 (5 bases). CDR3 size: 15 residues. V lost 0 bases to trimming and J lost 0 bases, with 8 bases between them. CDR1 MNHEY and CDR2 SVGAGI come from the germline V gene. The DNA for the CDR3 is TGTGCCAGCAGTTACTCACAGGCACTGAACACTGAAGCTTTCTTT. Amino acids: CASSYSQALNTEAFF.

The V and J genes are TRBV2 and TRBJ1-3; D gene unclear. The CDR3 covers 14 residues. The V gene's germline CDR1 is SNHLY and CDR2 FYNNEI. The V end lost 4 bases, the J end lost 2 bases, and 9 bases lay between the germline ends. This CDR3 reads CASSGNGAGNTIYF. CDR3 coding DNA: TGTGCCAGCAGTGGTAACGGGGCTGGAAACACCATATATTTT.

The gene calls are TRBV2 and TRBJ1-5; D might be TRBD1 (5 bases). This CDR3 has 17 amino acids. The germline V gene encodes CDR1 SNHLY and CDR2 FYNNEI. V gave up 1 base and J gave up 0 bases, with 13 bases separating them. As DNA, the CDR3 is TGTGCCAGCAGTGAAGGCAGGGCGGGGTATAGCAATCAGCCCCAGCATTTT. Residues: CASSEGRAGYSNQPQHF.

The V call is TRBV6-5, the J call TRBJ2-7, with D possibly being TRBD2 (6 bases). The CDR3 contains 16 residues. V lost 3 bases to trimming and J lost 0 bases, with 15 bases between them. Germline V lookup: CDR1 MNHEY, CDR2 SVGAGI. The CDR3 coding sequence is TGTGCCAGCAGTTATTCCCCCGGGACTGCCTCCTACGAGCAGTACTTC. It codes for CASSYSPGTASYEQYF.

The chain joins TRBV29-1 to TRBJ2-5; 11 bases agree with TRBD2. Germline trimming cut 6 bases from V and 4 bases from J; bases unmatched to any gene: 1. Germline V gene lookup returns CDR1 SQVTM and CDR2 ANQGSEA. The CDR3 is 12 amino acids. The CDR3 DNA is TGCAGCGTCCTAGCGGGGGGAGAGACCCAGTACTTC. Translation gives CSVLAGGETQYF.

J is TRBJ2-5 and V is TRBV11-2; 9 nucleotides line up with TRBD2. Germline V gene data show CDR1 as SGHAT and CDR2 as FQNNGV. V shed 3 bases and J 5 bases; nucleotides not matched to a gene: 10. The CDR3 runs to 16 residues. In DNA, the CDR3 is TGTGCCAGCAGCTTGGGAGCGGGGGGCGTCGTCGAGACCCAGTACTTC. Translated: CASSLGAGGVVETQYF.

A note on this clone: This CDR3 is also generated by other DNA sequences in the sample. The CDR3 protein is CASSLAQGYEQYF. The CDR3 DNA reads TGTGCCAGCAGCTTAGCACAGGGATACGAGCAGTACTTC. The rearrangement joins TRBV7-9 to TRBJ2-7; D may be TRBD1 (6 bases). CDR3 length equals 13 residues. V lost 0 bases and J 4 bases, leaving 7 bases between the germline ends. Looked up from germline, CDR1 is SEHNR and CDR2 is FQNEAQ (reference sequence).

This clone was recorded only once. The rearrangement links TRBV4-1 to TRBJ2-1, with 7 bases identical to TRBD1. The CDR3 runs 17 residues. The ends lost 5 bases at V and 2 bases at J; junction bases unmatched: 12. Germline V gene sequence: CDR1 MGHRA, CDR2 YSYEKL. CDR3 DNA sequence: TGCGCCAGCAGCTCCTCCTCCCGGGACAGTCCCTACAATGAGCAGTTCTTC. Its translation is CASSSSSRDSPYNEQFF.

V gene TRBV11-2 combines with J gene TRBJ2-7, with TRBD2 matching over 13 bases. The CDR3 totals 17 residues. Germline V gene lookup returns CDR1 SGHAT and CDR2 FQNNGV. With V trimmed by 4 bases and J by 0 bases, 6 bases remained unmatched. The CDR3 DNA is TGTGCCAGCAGCTCCGGGACTAGCGGGAAGAGCTCCTACGAGCAGTACTTC. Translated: CASSSGTSGKSSYEQYF.

DNA of the CDR3: TGTGCCAGCAGCTTGGACCGGGTAGAGCAGTTCTTC. It encodes CASSLDRVEQFF. The chain is built from TRBV5-4 and TRBJ2-1; D ambiguous. Deletions cut 0 bases from V and 10 bases from J, with 8 bases between. CDR3 length: 12 residues. Germline V gene sequence: CDR1 SGHNT, CDR2 YYREEE (reference sequence).

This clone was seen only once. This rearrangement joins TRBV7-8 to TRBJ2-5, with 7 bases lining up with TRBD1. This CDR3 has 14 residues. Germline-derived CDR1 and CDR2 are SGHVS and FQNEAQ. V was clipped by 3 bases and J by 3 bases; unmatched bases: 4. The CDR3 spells CASSFRGTEETQYF. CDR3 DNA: TGTGCCAGCAGCTTCAGGGGGACCGAAGAGACCCAGTACTTC.

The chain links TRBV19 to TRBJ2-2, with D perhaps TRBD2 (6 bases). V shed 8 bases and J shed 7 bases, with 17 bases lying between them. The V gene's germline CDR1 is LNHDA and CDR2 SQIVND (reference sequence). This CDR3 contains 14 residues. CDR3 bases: TGTGCCAGTCAGGTAACGGGAGAAGTCGGGGAGCTGTTTTTT. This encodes CASQVTGEVGELFF.

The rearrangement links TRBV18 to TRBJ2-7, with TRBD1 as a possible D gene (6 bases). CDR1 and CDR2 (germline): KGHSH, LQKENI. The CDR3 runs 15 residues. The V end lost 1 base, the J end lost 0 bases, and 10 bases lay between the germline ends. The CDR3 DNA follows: TGTGCCAGCTCACCACATGCGGACAGCTCCTACGAGCAGTACTTC. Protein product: CASSPHADSSYEQYF.

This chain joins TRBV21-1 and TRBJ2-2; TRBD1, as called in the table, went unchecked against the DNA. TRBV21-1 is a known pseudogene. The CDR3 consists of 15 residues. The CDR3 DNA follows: TGTGCCAGCAGCTGGGACAGGGGAAGCACCGGGGAGCTGTTTTTT. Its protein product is CASSWDRGSTGELFF.

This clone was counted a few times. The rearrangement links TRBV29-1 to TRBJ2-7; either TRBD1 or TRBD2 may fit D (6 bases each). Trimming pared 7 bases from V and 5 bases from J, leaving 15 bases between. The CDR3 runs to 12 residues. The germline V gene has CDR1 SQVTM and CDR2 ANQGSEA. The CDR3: CSAGATGNEQYF. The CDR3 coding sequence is TGCAGCGCGGGGGCTACAGGGAACGAGCAGTACTTC.

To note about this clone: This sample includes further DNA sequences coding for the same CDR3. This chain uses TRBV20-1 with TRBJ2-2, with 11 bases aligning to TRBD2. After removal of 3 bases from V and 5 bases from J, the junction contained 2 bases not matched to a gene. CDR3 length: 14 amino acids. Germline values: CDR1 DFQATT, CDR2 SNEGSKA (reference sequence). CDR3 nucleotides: TGCAGTGCTAGTCGACTAGCGGGAACCGGGGAGCTGTTTTTT. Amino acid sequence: CSASRLAGTGELFF.